Each of the 4 T cell receptor beta chains below was sequenced from the same sample in a study of beta chain features in type 1 diabetes. Findings of the study overall: Type 1 diabetes patients showed a moderate but significant shortening of TCRB CDR3s in all four CD4+ subsets.

Their target antigens are unknown. Expressed TCRB transcripts were sequenced after all isolated RNA was converted to cDNA. Clones were read by immunoSEQ multiplex PCR, and TCRdb kept only the in-frame ones, dropping some. The sample holds more than 250,000 clones, over 20% seen once. Sequenced input: naive CD4+ T cells from blood. The receptors stem from a woman between 40 and 50 years old with type 1 diabetes.

The rearrangement uses TRBV7-2 and TRBJ1-1; the D gene is possibly TRBD1 (5 bases). Germline V gives CDR1 SGHTA, CDR2 FQGNSA. Trimming took 7 bases from V and 6 from J, leaving 21 bases between them. The CDR3 runs to 15 residues. The CDR3 loop is CASTSYTSQGSEAFF. The CDR3, as DNA: TGTGCCAGCACCTCATACACTTCCCAGGGATCTGAAGCTTTCTTT.

In its sample, this clone was seen a few times. The chain employs TRBV7-9 and TRBJ1-2; D gene ambiguous. There are 14 residues in the CDR3. Germline V gives CDR1 SEHNR, CDR2 FQNEAQ (reference sequence). V was cut by 1 base and J by 7 bases, with 13 bases left in between. The CDR3 is CASSLVGARGGYTF. CDR3 nucleotides: TGTGCCAGCAGCTTAGTGGGAGCTCGAGGTGGCTACACCTTC.

Only a few counts were recorded for this clone. The chain joins TRBV7-2 to TRBJ2-5, with D perhaps TRBD2 (6 bases). Trimming cost V 5 bases and J 5 bases, with 18 bases left between them. Looked up from germline, CDR1 is SGHTA and CDR2 is FQGNSA. CDR3 length: 15 amino acids. CDR3 in amino acids: CASSRTGGDMETQYF. The CDR3 bases are TGTGCCAGCAGCCGGACTGGAGGGGATATGGAGACCCAGTACTTC.

The V gene is TRBV4-3, the J gene TRBJ2-1; possibly TRBD2 for D (5 bases). Germline assignment: CDR1 LGHNA and CDR2 YSLEER. CDR3 size: 17 residues. The germline V and J ends were trimmed by 0 bases and 2 bases, with 14 bases remaining between them. The CDR3 reads CASSQEGLGGPYNEQFF. The CDR3, as DNA: TGCGCCAGCAGCCAAGAAGGACTTGGCGGACCCTACAATGAGCAGTTCTTC.